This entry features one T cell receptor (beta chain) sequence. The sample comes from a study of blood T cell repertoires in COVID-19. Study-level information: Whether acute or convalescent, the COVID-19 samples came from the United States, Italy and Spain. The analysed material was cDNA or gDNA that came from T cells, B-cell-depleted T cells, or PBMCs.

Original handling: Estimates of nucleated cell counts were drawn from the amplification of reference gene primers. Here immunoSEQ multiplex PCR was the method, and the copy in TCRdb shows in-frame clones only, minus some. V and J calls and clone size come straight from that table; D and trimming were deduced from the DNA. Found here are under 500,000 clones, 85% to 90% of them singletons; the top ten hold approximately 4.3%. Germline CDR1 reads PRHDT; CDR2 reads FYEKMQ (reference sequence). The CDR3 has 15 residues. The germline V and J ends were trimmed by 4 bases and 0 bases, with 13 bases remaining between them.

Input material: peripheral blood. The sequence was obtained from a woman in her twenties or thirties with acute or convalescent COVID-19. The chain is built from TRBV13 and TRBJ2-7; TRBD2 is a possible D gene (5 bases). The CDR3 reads CASSSRRGSSYEQYF. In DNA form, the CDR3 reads TGTGCCAGCAGCTCGAGACGGGGAAGCTCCTACGAGCAGTACTTC.